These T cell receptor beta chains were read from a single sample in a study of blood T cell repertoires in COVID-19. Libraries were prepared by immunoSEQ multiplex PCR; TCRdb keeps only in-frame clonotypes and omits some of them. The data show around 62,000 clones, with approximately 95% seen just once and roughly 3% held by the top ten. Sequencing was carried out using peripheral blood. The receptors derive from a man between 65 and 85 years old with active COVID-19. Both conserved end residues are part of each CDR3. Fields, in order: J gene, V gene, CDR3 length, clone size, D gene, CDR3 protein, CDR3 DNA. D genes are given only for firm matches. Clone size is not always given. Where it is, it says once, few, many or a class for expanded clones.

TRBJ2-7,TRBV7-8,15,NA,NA,CASSPQRHPSYEQYF,TGTGCCAGCAGCCCGCAGAGACACCCTTCCTACGAGCAGTACTTC
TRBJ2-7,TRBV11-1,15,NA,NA,CASSLQHKNPDEQYF,TGTGCCAGCAGCTTACAACACAAAAACCCAGACGAGCAGTACTTC
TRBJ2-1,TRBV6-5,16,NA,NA,CASSYSPGDVYNEQFF,TGTGCCAGCAGTTACTCCCCAGGGGACGTGTACAATGAGCAGTTCTTC
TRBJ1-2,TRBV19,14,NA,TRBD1,CASSTTGQGFGYTF,TGTGCCAGTAGTACGACAGGACAGGGGTTTGGCTACACCTTC
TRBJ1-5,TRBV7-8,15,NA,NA,CASSSARGQNQPQHF,TGTGCCAGCAGCTCCGCTAGGGGACAAAATCAGCCCCAGCATTTT
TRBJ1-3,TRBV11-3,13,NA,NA,CASAILSGNTIYF,TGTGCCAGCGCGATCCTCTCTGGAAACACCATATATTTT
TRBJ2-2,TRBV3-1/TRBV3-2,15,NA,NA,CASSPPRGGPRELFF,TGTGCCAGCAGCCCCCCCCGGGGTGGCCCCCGGGAGCTGTTTTTT
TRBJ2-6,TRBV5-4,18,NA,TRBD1,CASSLGVTGGTGANVLTF,TGTGCCAGCAGCTTGGGTGTGACAGGGGGGACTGGGGCCAACGTCCTGACTTTC
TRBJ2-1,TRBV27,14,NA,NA,CASRRGGANNEQFF,TGTGCCAGCCGACGGGGCGGGGCGAACAATGAGCAGTTCTTC
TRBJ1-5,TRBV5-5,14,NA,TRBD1,CASSPGTADQPQHF,TGTGCCAGCAGCCCTGGGACAGCTGATCAGCCCCAGCATTTT
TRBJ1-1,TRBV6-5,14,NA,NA,CASGLERMNTEAFF,TGTGCCAGCGGACTCGAAAGAATGAACACTGAAGCTTTCTTT
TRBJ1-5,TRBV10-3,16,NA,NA,CAISESDQGRIQPQHF,TGTGCCATCAGTGAGTCAGATCAGGGGCGGATACAGCCCCAGCATTTT
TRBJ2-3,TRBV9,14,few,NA,CASSVTQGRDTQYF,TGTGCCAGCAGCGTAACACAGGGACGGGATACGCAGTATTTT
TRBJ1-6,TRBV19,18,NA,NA,CASTLQGGLTGGNSPLHF,TGTGCCAGTACCCTCCAAGGGGGTCTTACGGGGGGTAATTCACCCCTCCACTTT
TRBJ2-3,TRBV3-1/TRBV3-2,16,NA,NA,CASSSSGGWGTDTQYF,TGTGCCAGCAGCTCTTCCGGGGGATGGGGCACAGATACGCAGTATTTT
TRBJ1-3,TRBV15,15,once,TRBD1,CATSRDRTGANTIYF,TGTGCCACCAGCAGAGATAGGACAGGGGCAAACACCATATATTTT
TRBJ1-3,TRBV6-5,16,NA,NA,CASSYSSPRSGNTIYF,TGTGCCAGCAGTTACTCGAGTCCTCGCTCTGGAAACACCATATATTTT
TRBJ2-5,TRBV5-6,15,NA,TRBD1,CASSLAGQGTETQYF,TGTGCCAGCAGCTTGGCGGGACAGGGTACTGAGACCCAGTACTTC
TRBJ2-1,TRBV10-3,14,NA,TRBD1,CAISDGQAYNEQFF,TGTGCCATCAGTGATGGACAGGCCTACAATGAGCAGTTCTTC
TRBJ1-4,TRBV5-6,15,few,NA,CASSLEGRTNEKLFF,TGTGCCAGCAGCTTGGAGGGGAGGACTAATGAAAAACTGTTTTTT
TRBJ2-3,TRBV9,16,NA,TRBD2,CASSVGSSGNTDTQYF,TGTGCCAGCAGCGTAGGTAGTAGCGGGAACACAGATACGCAGTATTTT
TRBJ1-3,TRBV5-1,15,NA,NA,CASSGTGFTGNTIYF,TGCGCCAGCAGCGGAACGGGGTTTACTGGAAACACCATATATTTT
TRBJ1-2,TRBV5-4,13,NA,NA,CASSHGQYYGYTF,TGTGCCAGCAGCCACGGACAGTACTATGGCTACACCTTC
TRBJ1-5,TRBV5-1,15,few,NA,CASSLETGVGQPQHF,TGCGCCAGCAGCTTGGAGACAGGAGTCGGTCAGCCCCAGCATTTT
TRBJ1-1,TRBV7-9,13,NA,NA,CASSLPARNEAFF,TGTGCCAGCAGCTTACCGGCCAGGAATGAAGCTTTCTTT